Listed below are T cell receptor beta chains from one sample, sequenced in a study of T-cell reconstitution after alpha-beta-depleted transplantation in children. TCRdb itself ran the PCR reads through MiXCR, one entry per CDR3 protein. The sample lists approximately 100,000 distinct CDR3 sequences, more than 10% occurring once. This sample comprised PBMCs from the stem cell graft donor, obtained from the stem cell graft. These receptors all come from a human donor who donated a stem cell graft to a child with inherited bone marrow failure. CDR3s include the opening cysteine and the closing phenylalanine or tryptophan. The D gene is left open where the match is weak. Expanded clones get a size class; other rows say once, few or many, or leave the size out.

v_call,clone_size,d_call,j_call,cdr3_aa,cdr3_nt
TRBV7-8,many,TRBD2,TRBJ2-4,CASSLVGLAGGWDIQYF,TGTGCCAGCAGCTTGGTGGGACTAGCGGGAGGTTGGGACATTCAGTACTTC
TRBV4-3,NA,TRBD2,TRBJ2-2,CASSQGAGGLAGELFF,TGCGCCAGCAGCCAAGGAGCGGGAGGTTTGGCCGGGGAGCTGTTTTTT
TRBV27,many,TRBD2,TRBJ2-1,CASSLRGGTYNEQFF,TGTGCCAGCAGTCTCCGGGGGGGGACCTACAATGAGCAGTTCTTC
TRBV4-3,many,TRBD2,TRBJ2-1,CASSQVLSGGWDNEQFF,TGCGCCAGCAGCCAAGTCCTAAGCGGGGGGTGGGACAATGAGCAGTTCTTC
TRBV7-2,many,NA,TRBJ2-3,CASSPGRVTDTQYF,TGTGCCAGCAGCCCGGGACGGGTCACAGATACGCAGTATTTT
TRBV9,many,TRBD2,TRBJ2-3,CASSVAPSGGTDTQYF,TGTGCCAGCAGCGTAGCCCCCAGCGGGGGCACAGATACGCAGTATTTT
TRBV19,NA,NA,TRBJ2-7,CASSAGFYEQYF,TGTGCCAGTAGTGCAGGTTTCTACGAGCAGTACTTC
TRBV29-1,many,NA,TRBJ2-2,CSGRVNGELFF,TGCAGCGGCAGGGTCAACGGGGAGCTGTTTTTT
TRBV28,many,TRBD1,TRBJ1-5,CASSLERGRSNQPQHF,TGTGCCAGCAGTTTAGAGAGGGGGCGAAGCAATCAGCCCCAGCATTTT
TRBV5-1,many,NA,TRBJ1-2,CASSFGYGYTF,TGCGCCAGCAGCTTTGGGTATGGCTACACCTTC
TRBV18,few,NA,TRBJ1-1,CASSPPARASEAFF,TGTGCCAGCTCACCACCGGCCAGGGCATCTGAAGCTTTCTTT
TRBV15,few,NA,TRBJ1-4,CATSSARVEKLFF,TGTGCCACCAGCAGTGCCCGGGTAGAAAAACTGTTTTTT
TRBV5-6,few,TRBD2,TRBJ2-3,CASSSGPRGADTQYF,TGTGCCAGCAGCTCGGGCCCCCGGGGGGCAGATACGCAGTATTTT
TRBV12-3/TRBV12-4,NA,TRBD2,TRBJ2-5,CASSLQLAGETQYF,TGTGCCAGCAGTTTGCAACTAGCGGGAGAGACCCAGTACTTC
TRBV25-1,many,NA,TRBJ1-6,CASGTTDNSPLHF,TGTGCCAGCGGGACGACAGATAATTCACCCCTCCACTTT
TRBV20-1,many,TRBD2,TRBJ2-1,CSGTSGGDGVYNEQFF,TGCAGTGGGACTAGCGGGGGGGATGGTGTTTACAATGAGCAGTTCTTC
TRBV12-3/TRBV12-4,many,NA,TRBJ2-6,CASSGLSSGANVLTF,TGTGCCAGCAGTGGCCTAAGCTCTGGGGCCAACGTCCTGACTTTC
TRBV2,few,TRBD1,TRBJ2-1,CASRTGNYNEQFF,TGTGCCAGCAGGACAGGGAACTACAATGAGCAGTTCTTC
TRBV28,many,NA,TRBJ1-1,CASSPRTRRTEAFF,TGTGCCAGCAGCCCTCGGACAAGAAGGACTGAAGCTTTCTTT
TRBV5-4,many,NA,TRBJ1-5,CASSFGGLGQPQHF,TGTGCCAGCAGCTTCGGGGGGCTGGGTCAGCCCCAGCATTTT
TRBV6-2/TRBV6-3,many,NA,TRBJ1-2,CASSGFINYGYTF,TGTGCCAGCAGTGGATTTATCAACTATGGCTACACCTTC
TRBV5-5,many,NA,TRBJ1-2,CASSPQIRAGNYGYTF,TGTGCCAGCAGCCCCCAAATCAGGGCGGGGAACTATGGCTACACCTTC
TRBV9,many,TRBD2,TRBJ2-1,CASSPGGGPGGEQFF,TGTGCCAGCAGCCCTGGGGGGGGTCCCGGGGGTGAGCAGTTCTTC
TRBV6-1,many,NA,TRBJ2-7,CASSPSISYEQYF,TGTGCCAGCTCCCCCTCGATATCCTACGAGCAGTACTTC
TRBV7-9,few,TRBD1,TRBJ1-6,CASTLRRQGDSPLHF,TGTGCCAGCACGCTCCGGCGACAGGGGGATTCACCCCTCCACTTT
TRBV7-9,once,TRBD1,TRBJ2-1,CASSLGTGSSYNEQFF,TGTGCCAGCAGCTTAGGGACAGGAAGCTCCTACAATGAGCAGTTCTTC
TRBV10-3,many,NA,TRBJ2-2,CAISDYKTTNTGELFF,TGTGCCATCAGTGATTACAAGACTACGAACACCGGGGAGCTGTTTTTT
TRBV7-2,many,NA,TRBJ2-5,CASTRIQETQYF,TGTGCCAGCACCAGAATTCAAGAGACCCAGTACTTC
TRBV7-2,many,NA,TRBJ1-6,CASSLMSVPNSPLHF,TGTGCCAGCAGCTTAATGTCGGTCCCTAATTCACCCCTCCACTTT
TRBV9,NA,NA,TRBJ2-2,CASSELATGELFF,TGTGCCAGCAGCGAGCTAGCGACCGGGGAGCTGTTTTTT
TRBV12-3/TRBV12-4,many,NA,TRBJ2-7,CASRKSGFSHEQYF,TGTGCCAGCAGAAAAAGCGGGTTCTCCCACGAGCAGTACTTC
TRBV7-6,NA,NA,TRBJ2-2,CASSLEPRAPGELFF,TGTGCCAGCAGCTTAGAACCACGGGCCCCCGGGGAGCTGTTTTTT
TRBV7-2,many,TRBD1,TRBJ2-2,CASSPRDRAGELFF,TGTGCCAGCAGCCCGAGGGACAGGGCCGGGGAGCTGTTTTTT
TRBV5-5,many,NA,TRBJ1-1,CASSGSGTEAFF,TGTGCCAGCAGCGGATCCGGGACAGAAGCTTTCTTT
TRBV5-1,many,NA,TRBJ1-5,CASSLGDDMSNQPQHF,TGCGCCAGCAGCTTAGGGGATGATATGAGCAATCAGCCCCAGCATTTT
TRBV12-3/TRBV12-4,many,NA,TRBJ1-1,CASSLVPNTEAFF,TGTGCCAGCAGTTTAGTACCGAACACTGAAGCTTTCTTT
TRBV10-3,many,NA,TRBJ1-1,CAISVQGTEAFF,TGTGCCATCAGTGTACAGGGCACTGAAGCTTTCTTT
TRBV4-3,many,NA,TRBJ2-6,CASSHNRVSGANVLTF,TGCGCCAGCAGCCACAACAGGGTCTCCGGGGCCAACGTCCTGACTTTC
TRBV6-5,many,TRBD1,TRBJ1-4,CASSYPKGQEYSEKLFF,TGTGCCAGCAGTTACCCGAAAGGACAGGAATACAGTGAAAAACTGTTTTTT
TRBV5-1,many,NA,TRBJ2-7,CASSFTGGLYEQYF,TGCGCCAGCAGCTTCACTGGGGGCCTCTACGAGCAGTACTTC
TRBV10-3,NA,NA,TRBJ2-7,CAISEFGLTPFSYEQYF,TGTGCCATCAGTGAGTTTGGCTTGACCCCCTTCTCCTACGAGCAGTACTTC
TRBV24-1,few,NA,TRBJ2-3,CATSDDTTDTQYF,TGTGCCACCAGTGACGACACCACAGATACGCAGTATTTT
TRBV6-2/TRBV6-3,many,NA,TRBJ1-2,CASSTSYGYTF,TGTGCCAGCAGTACGAGCTATGGCTACACCTTC
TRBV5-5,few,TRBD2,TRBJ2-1,CASSPGGEAYNEQFF,TGTGCCAGCAGCCCCGGGGGGGAGGCCTACAATGAGCAGTTCTTC
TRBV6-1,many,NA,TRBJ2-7,CASSEVGAGEQYF,TGTGCCAGCAGTGAAGTAGGGGCTGGGGAGCAGTACTTC
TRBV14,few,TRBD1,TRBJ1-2,CASSQGALGQNYGYTF,TGTGCCAGCAGCCAAGGTGCCCTGGGACAGAACTATGGCTACACCTTC
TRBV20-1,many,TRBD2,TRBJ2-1,CSARSGSAYNEQFF,TGCAGTGCCCGTAGCGGGTCCGCTTACAATGAGCAGTTCTTC
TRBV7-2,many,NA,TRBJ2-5,CASSQTLQETQYF,TGTGCCAGCAGTCAGACCCTCCAAGAGACCCAGTACTTC
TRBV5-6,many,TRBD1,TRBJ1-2,CASSFRGRNYGYTF,TGTGCCAGCAGCTTCAGGGGGCGTAACTATGGCTACACCTTC
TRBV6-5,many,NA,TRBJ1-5,CASSPGLSNQPQHF,TGTGCCAGCAGTCCGGGACTCAGCAATCAGCCCCAGCATTTT
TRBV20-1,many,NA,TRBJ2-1,CSALWVGGIEQFF,TGCAGTGCCCTCTGGGTTGGGGGGATTGAGCAGTTCTTC
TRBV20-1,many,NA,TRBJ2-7,CSARDQGGSYEQYF,TGCAGTGCTAGAGATCAGGGGGGTTCCTACGAGCAGTACTTC
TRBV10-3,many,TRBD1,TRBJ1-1,CAISLDRDNTEAFF,TGTGCCATCAGTCTGGACAGGGATAACACTGAAGCTTTCTTT
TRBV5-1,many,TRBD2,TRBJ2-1,CASSGGLAGGALSTYNEQFF,TGCGCCAGCAGCGGAGGACTAGCGGGAGGAGCCCTCAGCACTTACAATGAGCAGTTCTTC
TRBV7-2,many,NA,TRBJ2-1,CASSLSTAGVVFF,TGTGCCAGCAGCTTAAGTACGGCAGGGGTAGTTTTCTTC